The entry below describes one T cell receptor beta chain. The specificity of this receptor is unknown. Base-call qualities are not available, and no considerably larger clone is one nucleotide away. The cohort was made up of roughly 670 healthy bone marrow donors. Cohort members were all nominally healthy when sampled, although unrecorded immune exposures were likely present. The donor was CMV seronegative and belonged to the group of 380 or so seronegative cohort members. Every donor gave a peripheral blood sample, and the peripheral blood mononuclear cells from that sample were used for TCR beta sequencing. Genomic DNA extraction from the blood cell samples was performed with the Qiagen DNeasy Blood Extraction Kit. The data were taken from a study of cytomegalovirus exposure and HLA in healthy donors (dated by TCRdb to 2016 to 2017). Some background on the complete study: An earlier analysis of roughly 570 of the donors reported 250 to 350 Gb of sequence data and roughly 120 million unique TCR beta sequences obtained from about 179 million T cells. Roughly 300 gigabases of sequencing data and approximately 84 million unique TCR sequences were included in an early release covering 500 to 750 HLA-typed donors. Of the 300 to 500 genotyped donors, approximately 80% were placed in the genetic ancestry cluster associated with self-reported Caucasian donors. The study aimed to test whether cataloging public T cell receptors could reveal signatures of past pathogen exposure. The study profiled the T cell repertoires of under 850 subjects by immunosequencing and related them to cytomegalovirus serostatus. In addition to the first cohort of 650 to 800 subjects, a separate validation cohort of 120 different subjects was used. The study combined high-throughput TCR immunosequencing, statistical association of individual TCRs with disease status, and machine learning to predict cytomegalovirus infection status. A later analysis re-examined previously published TCR beta repertoires from 600 to 700 donors and added high-resolution HLA genotyping to investigate patterns of TCR occurrence. Rather than drawing on any new phenotypic data, the later analysis identified candidate immune exposures from TCR beta sequences and the way those sequences occurred across donors. To decide whether each TCR beta V gene segment behaved as functional or pseudogenic, an earlier analysis of fewer than 750 of the donors relied on high-throughput TCR beta sequencing. Donor age, sex, ethnicity and CMV serostatus were compiled alongside the repertoire data. A later genetic analysis took genome-wide SNP genotypes for about 65% of the 666 donors and used that subset as a discovery cohort. All discovery cohort repertoires had been generated on a single sequencing platform. HLA typing covered class I and class II loci at four-digit resolution. The number of typed donors differed by locus: about 629-630 for A, B, C, DRB1 and DQB1; 500 to 550 for DQA1; roughly 600 for DPA1; and around 450 for DPB1. Five DR-DQ haplotypes were treated as single units for association and clustering because of strong linkage in the cohort. Across roughly 420 genotyped donors of the cohort, an average of roughly 200,000 unique TCR beta nucleotide sequences per donor were sequenced, and approximately 19% of those sequences were non-productive.

What the study reported, not specific to this receptor: In a later analysis, the rate of TCR association differed among HLA loci, with DRB1 alleles having the most associated TCRs and HLA-C alleles having the fewest. Because counts were too low, about 18 rarely observed V segments, including chromosome 9 orphons, were excluded from the earlier analysis of 587 of the donors. The study listed around 160 TCR beta chains as associated with cytomegalovirus. Three of the identified cytomegalovirus-associated TCR beta chains were confirmed in vitro to be specific for cytomegalovirus antigens. A later analysis found that HLA-associated TCR beta chains were more clonally expanded and had lower generation probabilities than equally common non-associated chains. A later genetic analysis reported fewer N-insertions in productive TCRs among donors in an Asian-associated ancestry cluster than the approximately 670-donor mean. Correlated functional status among segregating V segments might reflect linkage disequilibrium, but an unknown experimental factor could not be ruled out. In a later genetic analysis, a missense DCLRE1C variant was associated with V-gene and J-gene trimming of TCR beta chains, and the association was replicated in an independent cohort. In a later analysis, most CMV-associated TCR beta chains were found to appear HLA-restricted, with HLA associations seemingly driven largely by CMV exposure. While some public TCRs were present in many individuals, most TCR sequences turned up only very rarely across donors. The cohort was sequenced for TCR beta chains only, and without alpha or paired-chain data the features that could be detected were limited. In both the original and validation cohorts, the classifier was reported to diagnose cytomegalovirus status with high specificity and sensitivity. In a later analysis, several top co-occurrence clusters were reported to appear linked to parvovirus B19, influenza, CMV and Epstein-Barr virus. A further reported finding was that TCR beta sequences accurately predicted the HLA-A and HLA-B alleles for most subjects in the first cohort. An earlier analysis of approximately 600 of the donors showed that most TCR beta V segments appeared in productive rearrangements either about 87% or about 30% of the time, which broadly matched IMGT annotations. According to the authors, the approach could potentially be generalized to other disease states and immunological phenotypes. When HLA alleles, especially DR and DQ, strongly co-occurred, attributing TCR associations to individual alleles was difficult. Specific HLA alleles were associated with over 15,000 TCR beta sequences at a false discovery rate of 0.05 in a later analysis. Presence/absence analyses assumed roughly uniform sequencing depth across donors, an assumption that may not hold. HLA typing was unavailable for some donors at each locus, so association tests used only the typed subset. A cluster of highly shared sequence variants was judged likely to be a technical artifact of the sequencing pipeline. CMV serostatus was the only immune exposure information available for the cohort.

Library preparation employed the immunoSEQ multiplex PCR assay. For the multiplex PCR, a mixture combining 60 forward primers for TCR Vbeta segments and 13 reverse primers for TCR Jbeta segments was used. Amplification of the CDR3 region of rearranged TCR beta genes was performed with a multiplex PCR assay on genomic DNA. The amplified TCR beta libraries were sequenced on the Illumina HiSeq System as 87-base-pair reads. In the source study's methods: A later analysis tallied approximately 87 million unique TCR beta chains across the 550 to 850 repertoires, and approximately 11 million of those chains were shared by two or more donors. A nearest-neighbor algorithm error-corrected the raw reads and collapsed the reads into unique sequences, merging closely related sequences to remove PCR and sequencing errors. Alignment of CDR3 sequences to IMGT reference sequences was used to assign V, D and J gene segments. For a sequence to be retained, a match of at least six nucleotides to both a V gene segment and a J gene segment was required. Rearrangements were called productive when the CDR3 lacked stop codons and stayed in frame with V and J; all others were non-productive. Following IMGT convention, CDR3 was defined as the stretch from the second conserved V-encoded cysteine up to the conserved J-encoded phenylalanine. Sequences without an unambiguous match to a single V gene segment were excluded from the earlier analysis of about 600 of the donors. An earlier analysis of fewer than 750 of the donors classified V segments as functional when productive rearrangements were above 56.7% and as segregating when the standard deviation between donors was above 5%. A statistical classification framework was developed to diagnose cytomegalovirus status using the catalog of TCR beta chain sequences. A later analysis assigned V and J genes by comparing TCR nucleotide sequences with IMGT/GENE-DB human TR gene sequences. In a later analysis, CDR3 sequences and most-parsimonious VDJ recombination scenarios were assigned using the TCRdist pipeline. In a later analysis, each TCR beta chain was defined by its CDR3 amino acid sequence together with its V-gene family, and reads lacking a unique V-gene family were excluded. In a later analysis, several hundred highly shared, low-generation-probability nucleotide sequences were removed to address suspected cross-contamination and a sequencing artifact. In a later analysis, a clonal expansion index for each public chain was calculated from normalized within-repertoire ranks of inferred template counts. In a later analysis, generation probabilities were computed with a VDJ recombination model fitted to out-of-frame rearrangements, and the resulting probabilities were checked against IGoR. In a later analysis, TCR-TCR, TCR-HLA and TCR-CMV co-occurrence was scored with hypergeometric tests, and a repertoire-size bias correction was applied to TCR pairs. A later analysis estimated false discovery rates by permuting HLA or CMV assignments 20 times. In a later analysis, co-occurring TCRs were grouped with DBSCAN, and TCRdist sequence similarity was added when clustering was performed within HLA-allele-positive subsets. For co-occurrence clustering, repertoires with fewer than 30,000 or more than 120,000 public chains were excluded, along with about five repertoires with anomalous nucleotide sharing. Sourced from immuneACCESS, this table was stored by TCRdb with only in-frame sequences that have V and J called. A share of the clones is absent; for the studies checked, an unresolved V gene accounts for under half, and the remainder has no known explanation. V and J calls and clone size follow that table, whereas D and trimming were derived from the DNA. This sample is represented by approximately 150,000 clones; around 80% of them were singletons. The ten largest clones add up to approximately 1.5% of the sample.

The sequencing sample was made of PBMCs. This sequence originates from a young woman in good health and CMV-seronegative.

In nucleotide form, the sequence is TGCAGCGTCTCAACGGGAAGGGAGGTCACTGAAGCTTTCTTT. It is translated as CSVSTGREVTEAFF. The chain was built from TRBV29-1 and TRBJ1-1; no D gene can be assigned with confidence. CDR1 is given as SQVTM and CDR2 as ANQGSEA, both from the germline V gene. The CDR3 spans 14 residues, from the cysteine through the phenylalanine. Here the CDR3 DNA is all that survives: 42 bases in frame from base 1. V is reduced by 6 bases and J by 4 bases, leaving a spacing of 18 bases between them.